A single sample is the source of the 14 T cell receptor beta chains below, sequenced in a study of T cell responses to AZD1222 COVID-19 vaccine. Here immunoSEQ multiplex PCR was the method, and the copy in TCRdb shows in-frame clones only, minus some. The sample lists roughly 120,000 clones, approximately 86% occurring once. This specimen was peripheral blood, taken on day 0 of AZD1222 vaccination. The source is an adult in good health.

The genes are TRBV19 and TRBJ1-1, with unresolved D. Germline lookup yields CDR1 LNHDA and CDR2 SQIVND (reference sequence). Deletions cut 6 bases from V and 1 base from J, with 15 bases between. The CDR3 extends over 15 amino acids. In DNA, the CDR3 is TGTGCCAGTAGATTCCCAGGAGTCCCGAACACTGAAGCTTTCTTT. Amino acids: CASRFPGVPNTEAFF.

The chain combines TRBV21-1 with TRBJ1-1; the D call of TRBD1 is as the table states it, not checked on the DNA. TRBV21-1 is reported as a pseudogene. The CDR3 covers 16 residues. This chain's CDR3 is CASSKAQVRPPTEAFF. CDR3 coding DNA: TGTGCCAGCAGCAAAGCGCAGGTTCGACCGCCCACTGAAGCTTTCTTT.

This chain links TRBV5-1 with TRBJ2-7, with a tentative D call TRBD1 (5 bases). The ends were cut back, 3 bases at V and 8 bases at J, with 21 bases in the middle. There are 15 residues in the CDR3. Per the germline V gene, CDR1 is SGHRS and CDR2 is YFSETQ. CDR3 bases: TGCGCCAGCAGCTCTTCACCCGGACATAGCTTCAAGCAGTACTTC. This codes for CASSSSPGHSFKQYF.

This clone was counted once. The rearrangement links TRBV7-6 to TRBJ2-3; 9 bases align to TRBD2. With 7 bases clipped from V and 1 base from J, the junction kept 6 bases outside the gene matches. Germline CDR1 SGHVS, CDR2 FNYEAQ. This CDR3 spans 15 amino acids. This CDR3 reads CASTRAGGRTDTQYF. CDR3 DNA: TGTGCCAGCACCCGAGCGGGGGGACGCACAGATACGCAGTATTTT.

Comment on this clone: This same CDR3 is encoded by further DNA sequences in the sample. The chain is built from TRBV5-1 and TRBJ1-3; a possible D gene is TRBD1 (6 bases). From germline, CDR1 is SGHRS and CDR2 YFSETQ. Trimming removed 7 bases at V and 0 bases at J, with 11 bases between. The CDR3 sequence is 14 residues long. The CDR3 sequence: CASSMDSSGNTIYF. The CDR3 DNA reads TGCGCCAGCTCGATGGACAGCTCTGGAAACACCATATATTTT.

This clone was observed a single time. V usage is TRBV9 and J usage is TRBJ1-2; D gene ambiguous. CDR1 is SGDLS and CDR2 is YYNGEE in the germline V gene. V lost 1 base to trimming and J lost 6 bases, with 4 bases between them. This CDR3 region has 11 residues. Here the CDR3 DNA reads TGTGCCAGCAGCGTAAACGATGGCTACACCTTC. Its protein is CASSVNDGYTF.

CDR3 sequence (DNA): TGTGCCAGCAGTGCCGGGAGGGCCCCCCAAGAGACCCAGTACTTC. Protein product: CASSAGRAPQETQYF. This rearrangement joins TRBV2 to TRBJ2-5; 8 bases are shared with TRBD2. Germline V CDR1 and CDR2: SNHLY, FYNNEI. The CDR3 contains 15 residues. Trimming cost V 4 bases and J 1 base; bases outside gene matches: 5.

This chain joins TRBV7-9 and TRBJ2-1; D ambiguous. The ends were cut back, 5 bases at V and 4 bases at J, with 15 bases in the middle. The CDR3 has 15 amino acids. In germline, CDR1 is SEHNR, CDR2 FQNEAQ (reference sequence). The CDR3 loop reads CASSPVAGTYNEQFF. CDR3 DNA sequence: TGTGCCAGCAGCCCTGTGGCAGGCACTTACAATGAGCAGTTCTTC.

V is TRBV21-1 and J is TRBJ1-6; the D call TRBD1 from the table was never checked on the DNA. TRBV21-1 is a known pseudogene. This CDR3 has 15 residues. CDR3 region: CASSKQAGINSPLHF. The CDR3 nucleotides read TGTGCCAGCAGCAAACAAGCAGGGATTAATTCACCCCTCCACTTT.

V and J are TRBV19 and TRBJ1-1, with D perhaps matching TRBD1 (6 bases). The CDR3 loop spans 15 amino acids. V was shortened by 2 bases and J by 0 bases, with 10 bases between the two germline ends. Germline values: CDR1 LNHDA, CDR2 SQIVND (reference sequence). The CDR3 loop reads CASSILGGMNTEAFF. The CDR3 nucleotides are TGTGCCAGTAGTATATTAGGGGGTATGAACACTGAAGCTTTCTTT.

The J gene is TRBJ2-1, the V gene TRBV11-3; 7 nucleotides line up with TRBD2. The CDR3 is 14 residues long. Germline CDR1 is SGHNT and CDR2 is YENEEA. Trimming removed 4 bases from V and 5 bases from J; junction bases left unmatched: 5. Written as DNA, the CDR3 is TGTGCCAGCAGCTCCGTAAGCGGGGACAATGAGCAGTTCTTC. This codes for CASSSVSGDNEQFF.

The chain couples TRBV9 to TRBJ2-7; 12 bases map to TRBD2. This CDR3 region has 16 residues. Per the germline V gene, CDR1 is SGDLS and CDR2 is YYNGEE. V was pared by 4 bases and J by 3 bases, with 8 bases of the junction left unmatched. CDR3: CASSPGQTSGSYEQYF. The CDR3 DNA reads TGTGCCAGCAGCCCCGGACAGACTAGCGGGAGCTACGAGCAGTACTTC.

V is TRBV18 and J is TRBJ1-5; D uncertain. Germline CDR1 KGHSH, CDR2 LQKENI. The length of the CDR3 is 13 residues. V lost 3 bases and J lost 5, with 8 bases in between. The DNA of the CDR3 is TGTGCCAGCTCACCGGGGAGGGATCAGCCCCAGCATTTT. This codes for CASSPGRDQPQHF.

The CDR3 region has the DNA TGTGCCAGCAGTTTAATCCCAAACTCTGGAAACACCATATATTTT. It specifies CASSLIPNSGNTIYF. The chain employs TRBV28 and TRBJ1-3; D call uncertain. The germline V and J ends were trimmed by 2 bases and 0 bases, with 8 bases remaining between them. This CDR3 region has 15 residues. The germline gives CDR1 MDHEN, CDR2 SYDVKM.